This T cell receptor beta chain comes out of a study of CD8+ T cells in alopecia areata. cDNA prepared by RNA extraction and subsequent reverse transcription served as the template for sequencing. TCRdb's copy holds only in-frame clones and misses some; the assay was immunoSEQ multiplex PCR. This sample comprises about 270,000 clones, none seen once only. It was with CD4, CD8alpha, NKG2D, NKG2ACE and other markers that pooled cutaneous lymph node cells were sorted. This clone was observed a handful of times. Germline and genes: mouse. The CDR3 end falls 4 residues outside the read, so it is completed with the germline J gene. Other nucleotide sequences from this sample produce the same CDR3. The germline V gene has CDR1 SGHDT and CDR2 FRDEAV. The V segment lost 5 bases and the J segment 0 bases; nucleotides outside the gene matches: 5. The CDR3 length is 15 residues.

The rearrangement links TRBV14 to TRBJ2-7; TRBD2 aligns across 10 bases. Input material: CD4+ T cells sorted from a lymph node. The sequence was obtained from a C3H/HeJ mouse with alopecia areata. MHC haplotype of the strain: H2-k. The CDR3 sequence: CASSPGLGSSYEQYF. The DNA read from the CDR3 is TGTGCCAGCAGCCCGGGACTGGGGAGCTCCTAT. Supplemented by reference TRBV14 and TRBJ2-7, the full variable domain reads EAGVTQSPRYAVLQEGQAVSFWCDPISGHDTLYWYQQPRDQGPQLLVYFRDEAVIDNSQLPSDRFSAVRPKGTNSTLKIQSAKQGDTATYLCASSPGLGSSYEQYFGPGTRLTVL.